The entry that follows covers one T cell receptor (beta chain) sequence. Sequenced by immunoSEQ multiplex PCR; TCRdb stores in-frame clones only, minus some. The sample holds approximately 720,000 clones, about 91% seen once. This sample was included in a study of shared clonotypes between healthy human individuals. Overall study context: The composition of the donors was a couple of women and a few men aged 18 to 49.

Selected positively for CCR7 and CD45RO-negative, naive CD8 cells excluded terminally differentiated effector memory CD45RA+ cells. V was shortened by 9 bases and J by 3 bases, with 17 bases between the two germline ends. Germline CDR1 and CDR2: ENHRY and SYGVKD. The CDR3 spans 14 residues. The source is a man aged 25 to 40 in good health. The chain recombines TRBV10-3 with TRBJ1-1; possible D gene TRBD1, 5 bases. The specimen sequenced was naive CD8+ T cells sorted from blood. The CDR3 reads CAMRDGGLYTEAFF. As DNA, the CDR3 is TGTGCCATGCGCGACGGGGGGTTGTACACTGAAGCTTTCTTT.